The entry below gives a single T cell receptor (beta chain) sequence along with its context. Germline V gene sequence: CDR1 MNHNY, CDR2 SVGAGI (reference sequence). V lost 0 bases and J lost 4, with 0 bases in between. This CDR3 has 12 amino acids. These data originate in a study of shared clonotypes between healthy human individuals. Replicate PCRs run on sorted subsets employed approximately 180 ng DNA, 25,000 to 35,000 T cell genomes. Produced via immunoSEQ multiplex PCR; TCRdb's table is partial and in-frame only. The sample lists some 2,500,000 clones; more than 85% were seen once. Every donor, a Caucasian adult, lived in Nashville, Tennessee. Partitioning of CD4+ cells yielded a CD45RA+ naive subset and a CD45RA-negative memory subset.

Sequenced input: naive CD4+ T cells from PBMCs. Subset specified: CD45RA+ positively selected. This sequence joins TRBV6-6 and TRBJ2-2, with D hard to call. This receptor was identified in a man aged 18 to 30 in good health. Some clones in this sample may be carry-over from other donors' samples. CDR3 protein: CASSYSTGELFF. CDR3 DNA: TGTGCCAGCAGTTACTCCACCGGGGAGCTGTTTTTT.